This TCR beta chain was obtained from a study of T-cell memory formation after mild COVID-19. Whole-study results and caveats: A subset of responding clones appeared in pre-infection memory, suggesting cross-reactive memory joined.

A note on this clonotype: What it binds is unknown.

TCRdb re-derived calls from the 5' RACE reads in MiXCR, one entry per CDR3 protein. The data show tens of thousands of distinct CDR3 sequences, approximately 7% seen once. The germline V gene encodes CDR1 SGHRS and CDR2 YFSETQ. CDR3 length: 16 amino acids. V dropped 1 base and J dropped 4; count of bases not matched to a gene: 9. The rearrangement uses TRBV5-1 and TRBJ2-3; 7 nucleotides agree with TRBD1. This receptor was identified in a man younger than 35 who had mild COVID-19 (a few samples of this study predate the infection). Cell type and time point are not known. The sample comprised PBMCs or a T cell subset sorted from them (not recorded which). The CDR3 loop is CASSLSDRQGSDTQYF. In DNA, the CDR3 is TGCGCCAGCAGCTTGAGCGACAGACAGGGCTCAGATACGCAGTATTTT.